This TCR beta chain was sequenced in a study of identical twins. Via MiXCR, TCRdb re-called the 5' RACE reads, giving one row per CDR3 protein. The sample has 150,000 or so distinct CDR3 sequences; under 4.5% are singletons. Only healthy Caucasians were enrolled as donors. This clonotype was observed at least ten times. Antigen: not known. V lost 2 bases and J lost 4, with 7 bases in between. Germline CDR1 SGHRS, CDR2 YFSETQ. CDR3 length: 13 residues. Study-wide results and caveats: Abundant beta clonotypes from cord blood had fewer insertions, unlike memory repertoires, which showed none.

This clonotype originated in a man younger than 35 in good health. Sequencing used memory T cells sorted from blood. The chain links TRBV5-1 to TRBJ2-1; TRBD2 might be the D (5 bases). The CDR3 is CASSFRGYNEQFF. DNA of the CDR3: TGCGCCAGCAGCTTCCGGGGTTACAATGAGCAGTTCTTC.